The rows below give T cell receptor beta chains drawn from one sample of a study of beta chain features in type 1 diabetes. The repertoire was sequenced with immunoSEQ multiplex PCR; TCRdb's copy has only in-frame clones and lacks some. In the table there are under 950,000 clones, roughly 17% of which are singletons. Source material: naive CD4+ T cells from blood. The source is a young woman in good health. Each CDR3 is given with its conserved first and last residue. D genes are given only for firm matches. Clone size is not always given. Where it is, it says once, few, many or a class for expanded clones.

v_gene,j_gene,abundance,d_gene,CDR3aa,CDR3nt
TRBV10-3,TRBJ2-3,once,TRBD2,CAIWPGLVTDTQYF,TGTGCCATCTGGCCGGGACTAGTCACAGATACGCAGTATTTT
TRBV4-3,TRBJ2-1,.,.,CASSQGPRGSSYNEQFF,TGCGCCAGCAGCCAAGGCCCCCGGGGGAGCTCCTACAATGAGCAGTTCTTC
TRBV5-1,TRBJ1-4,few,.,CASSKGSNEKLFF,TGCGCCAGCAGTAAGGGATCTAATGAAAAACTGTTTTTT
TRBV5-1,TRBJ2-1,.,.,CASSLQTSSYNEQFF,TGCGCCAGCAGCTTGCAGACGAGCTCCTACAATGAGCAGTTCTTC
TRBV5-6,TRBJ2-1,few,TRBD2,CASSSLIGRVSYNEQFF,TGTGCCAGCAGCTCTCTGATCGGGAGGGTGTCGTACAATGAGCAGTTCTTC
TRBV19,TRBJ1-2,.,TRBD1,CASSILWRGRIDGYTF,TGTGCCAGTAGTATACTGTGGAGGGGGCGAATTGATGGCTACACCTTC
TRBV6-5,TRBJ2-1,.,TRBD2,CASSYLRGKQFF,TGTGCCAGCAGTTACCTGCGGGGGAAGCAGTTCTTC
TRBV9,TRBJ2-7,few,.,CASTRDAASSYEQYF,TGTGCCAGCACCCGGGACGCCGCGAGCTCCTACGAGCAGTACTTC
TRBV27,TRBJ2-7,.,.,CASSYRLGGPYEQYF,TGTGCCAGCAGTTACCGGCTGGGGGGGCCCTACGAGCAGTACTTC
TRBV10-2,TRBJ1-3,.,.,CATDGGTGNTIYF,TGCGCCACGGATGGGGGAACTGGAAACACCATATATTTT
TRBV18,TRBJ2-1,.,.,CASSQADYNEQFF,TGTGCCAGCTCACAGGCCGACTACAATGAGCAGTTCTTC
TRBV18,TRBJ2-7,few,.,CASSPQRHALYEQYF,TGTGCCAGCTCACCTCAACGTCACGCACTCTACGAGCAGTACTTC
TRBV27,TRBJ2-7,few,.,CASRERSGPTYEQYF,TGTGCCAGCAGGGAGAGGAGCGGGCCCACCTACGAGCAGTACTTC
TRBV6-1,TRBJ1-2,once,.,CASSAAHRNYGYTF,TGTGCCAGCAGTGCCGCACACAGAAACTATGGCTACACCTTC
TRBV7-9,TRBJ1-2,few,.,CASSLGGIGYGYTF,TGTGCCAGCAGCCTCGGGGGGATCGGCTATGGCTACACCTTC
TRBV6-6,TRBJ2-4,.,.,CASRRGNIQYF,TGTGCCAGTCGGAGGGGAAACATTCAGTACTTC
TRBV28,TRBJ2-7,.,.,CASSRGLHSPEQYF,TGTGCCAGCAGTAGGGGCCTCCATTCCCCCGAGCAGTACTTC
TRBV18,TRBJ1-1,.,.,CASSPPHLRGAGEAFF,TGTGCCAGCTCACCACCCCACCTTCGGGGGGCTGGGGAAGCTTTCTTT
TRBV9,TRBJ2-3,.,.,CASSVHDAVVSDTQYF,TGTGCCAGCAGCGTCCACGACGCCGTAGTGTCAGATACGCAGTATTTT
TRBV6-5,TRBJ2-3,few,.,CASRTTADTQYF,TGTGCCAGCAGAACCACCGCAGATACGCAGTATTTT
TRBV10-3,TRBJ1-2,few,.,CAITLDLNYGYTF,TGTGCCATCACCCTGGACCTTAACTATGGCTACACCTTC
TRBV27,TRBJ1-1,.,.,CASSFGPFRRMNTEAFF,TGTGCCAGCAGTTTTGGCCCATTTCGACGGATGAACACTGAAGCTTTCTTT
TRBV5-1,TRBJ1-5,.,.,CASSLGGDNQPQHF,TGCGCCAGCAGCTTGGGTGGGGATAATCAGCCCCAGCATTTT
TRBV13,TRBJ2-7,.,.,CASSLSSGPTYEQYF,TGTGCCAGCAGCTTAAGCTCGGGGCCTACCTACGAGCAGTACTTC
TRBV5-1,TRBJ2-3,.,TRBD2,CASSPGLVPDTQYF,TGCGCCAGCAGCCCTGGACTAGTGCCAGATACGCAGTATTTT
TRBV2,TRBJ2-1,few,TRBD2,CASSPTSAEGEQFF,TGTGCCAGCAGTCCTACTAGCGCCGAGGGGGAGCAGTTCTTC
TRBV7-9,TRBJ1-1,.,.,CASSWGAGLAEAFF,TGTGCCAGCAGCTGGGGGGCAGGTCTCGCTGAAGCTTTCTTT
TRBV10-3,TRBJ2-3,.,.,CAISVGGGTDTQYF,TGTGCCATCAGTGTCGGAGGGGGCACAGATACGCAGTATTTT
TRBV27,TRBJ1-1,.,.,CASSRTGSGIMNTEAFF,TGTGCCAGCAGTCGAACAGGTTCGGGGATAATGAACACTGAAGCTTTCTTT
TRBV28,TRBJ2-1,.,TRBD1,CASQSPGQGAGEQFF,TGTGCCAGCCAATCTCCGGGACAGGGGGCGGGTGAGCAGTTCTTC
TRBV28,TRBJ2-3,few,.,CASSSLRGHTDTQYF,TGTGCCAGCAGTTCGTTACGGGGCCACACAGATACGCAGTATTTT
TRBV27,TRBJ2-1,few,TRBD2,CASRSQRLAGVQFF,TGTGCCAGCAGATCACAACGACTAGCGGGGGTTCAGTTCTTC
TRBV6-5,TRBJ2-5,.,.,CASSYSGIPLQETQYF,TGTGCCAGCAGTTACTCGGGGATACCACTCCAAGAGACCCAGTACTTC
TRBV7-8,TRBJ2-7,.,TRBD2,CASSSHWTSSMSSEQYF,TGTGCCAGCAGCTCTCACTGGACTAGCTCTATGAGCAGCGAGCAGTACTTC
TRBV7-2,TRBJ1-2,once,TRBD1,CASSLAPGGGYGYTF,TGTGCCAGCAGCTTAGCTCCAGGGGGCGGCTATGGCTACACCTTC
TRBV27,TRBJ2-2,once,.,CASSSRPAGTGELFF,TGTGCCAGCAGTTCCCGACCTGCGGGGACCGGGGAGCTGTTTTTT
TRBV15,TRBJ1-2,.,.,CATSSLARSGGYGYTF,TGTGCCACCAGCAGCCTCGCAAGGAGTGGGGGCTATGGCTACACCTTC
TRBV6-5,TRBJ2-5,few,TRBD2,CASSGRVQETQYF,TGTGCCAGCAGCGGGAGGGTCCAAGAGACCCAGTACTTC
TRBV5-1,TRBJ2-3,few,.,CASMSGISVTDTQYF,TGCGCCAGCATGTCCGGGATTAGCGTAACAGATACGCAGTATTTT
TRBV5-1,TRBJ1-2,.,.,CASSLVPDPNYGYTF,TGCGCCAGCAGCTTGGTCCCTGACCCCAACTATGGCTACACCTTC
TRBV5-5,TRBJ1-2,few,TRBD1,CASILNRDREGDGYTF,TGTGCCAGCATCCTGAACCGGGACAGGGAGGGAGATGGCTACACCTTC
TRBV18,TRBJ2-3,.,.,CASSPIQGADTQYF,TGTGCCAGCTCACCAATCCAGGGAGCAGATACGCAGTATTTT
TRBV14,TRBJ1-1,few,TRBD1,CASSQNRPTGGNEQRMNTEAFF,TGTGCCAGCAGCCAAAATCGCCCGACAGGGGGGAATGAACAGAGAATGAACACTGAAGCTTTCTTT
TRBV5-4,TRBJ1-2,few,.,CASSSPGEGDGYTF,TGTGCCAGCAGCTCCCCGGGTGAGGGCGATGGCTACACCTTC
TRBV4-2,TRBJ1-1,few,TRBD1,CASSQGTGGSTEAFF,TGTGCCAGCAGCCAGGGGACAGGGGGCAGCACTGAAGCTTTCTTT
TRBV28,TRBJ2-2,few,.,CASSSYPGELFF,TGTGCCAGCAGTTCTTACCCCGGGGAGCTGTTTTTT
TRBV10-3,TRBJ2-7,.,TRBD2,CAISEGGRTYEQYF,TGTGCCATCAGTGAGGGCGGGAGGACTTACGAGCAGTACTTC
TRBV7-2,TRBJ2-2,.,.,CASTRSGTGELFF,TGTGCCAGCACAAGGAGTGGCACCGGGGAGCTGTTTTTT